This TCR beta chain was captured in a study of blood T cell repertoires in COVID-19. Many counts were recorded for this clone. The CDR3 is 14 amino acids. CDR1 LGHNA and CDR2 YSLEER come from the germline V gene. Unmatched junction bases numbered 3, after V lost 2 bases and J lost 8 bases. Per the study methods: Counts of nucleated cells, estimated from reference gene primer amplification, were obtained. TCRdb's copy holds only in-frame clones and misses some; the assay was immunoSEQ multiplex PCR. V and J calls plus clone size are reproduced from that table; the DNA served to infer D and trimming. This sample carries some 200,000 clones, around nine tenths of them seen once, and the ten largest clones take about 0.95%.

Sequencing used peripheral blood. This chain connects TRBV4-3 to TRBJ2-1, with 10 bases matching TRBD1. The receptor was isolated from a woman aged 18-29 years who had recovered from COVID-19. The CDR3, as DNA: TGCGCCAGCAGCCAACGGACAGGGGGTGATGAGCAGTTCTTC. Translation gives CASSQRTGGDEQFF.